The sequence of this TCR beta chain was determined in a study of tissue T cells after allogeneic stem cell transplantation (dated by TCRdb to between 2021 and 2022). For the study in its entirety: The study profiled TCR beta repertoires in many tissues obtained from research autopsies of patients with and without GVHD, and also in mouse models of GVHD. The human arm was conducted as a prospective observational study, and neither blinding nor randomization was performed. Here is what the overall study found, with its caveats: Few T cell clones were found to be shared across patients, but shared repertoire signatures across patients were revealed in a tissue-specific fashion by motif-based clustering. In both patients and mice, T cells from blood and spleen picked up only a limited part of the TCR repertoire that was detected in tissues. Sampling depth was acknowledged as a limitation, and the patient cohort was both small and clinically heterogeneous. Within patients, how anatomically similar the tissues were was a key factor in shaping TCR repertoire composition, regardless of disease or transplant status. Which tissue TCRs were alloreactive or antigen-specific was not determined in the study, and some clones might have been persisting host cells.

The library was built by means of the immunoSEQ multiplex PCR assay. TCRbeta CDR3 sequencing was performed at survey depth by Adaptive Biotechnologies, and CDR3 sequences, V/J genes, productive frequency and template counts were reported. Amplification of TCR beta CDR3 regions started from genomic DNA instead of RNA. The study's own analysis went as follows. Jensen-Shannon divergence was used to quantify pairwise repertoire overlap between tissues, with a value of 1 indicating complete divergence and a value of 0 indicating identical repertoires. Tissues were clustered by single-linkage agglomerative hierarchical clustering of pairwise JSD values, and the clustering results were displayed as dendrograms. GLIPH2 was run on all patient samples with simulation_depth 1000, kmer_min_depth 3 and cdr3_length_cutoff 8, and groups with more than two unique CDR3s were retained. A standardized tissue-overlap score was generated by extrapolating Jaccard GLIPH-group overlap across patients to a standard repertoire size of 1000 clones. Associations of diversity with clinical or experimental variables used linear mixed-effect models with tissue fixed effects and individual random effects. TCRdb re-hosts the immuneACCESS table, in-frame sequences only. Its copies lack some clones; in the studies checked, an unresolved V gene accounts for under half of them, and the cause for the rest is not known. V and J calls and clone size come straight from that table; D and trimming were deduced from the DNA. Across this sample there are more than 20,000 clones, with 72% seen only once. About 0.71% of the sample comes from the top ten.

Before genomic DNA was isolated with the DNeasy Blood & Tissue Kit, mouse tissues were minced with razor blades in buffered saline. Its CDR3 holds 16 amino acids, cysteine through phenylalanine. Sequencing covers 45 bases of the CDR3, shown here with the frame starting at base 1. Trimming takes 3 bases off V and 6 bases off J; junction bases not matched to a gene: 5. The germline V gene specifies LGHNA as CDR1 and YSYQKL as CDR2. A word on this clone: It has no known antigen specificity. Gene names and germline sequences here are all drawn from mouse data. The read ends 1 residue early relative to the CDR3; the germline J gene fills the gap.

Input material: spleen. This chain is built from TRBV2 and TRBJ2-4; TRBD2 matches 14 bases in the middle. This sequence was found in a female BALB/c mouse in good health. The MHC haplotype found in this strain is H2-d. CDR3 loop: CASSQGLGGRYNTLYF. The part of the CDR3 DNA that was read is TGTGCCAGCAGCCAGGGACTGGGGGGGCGATATAACACCTTGTAC.